This T cell receptor beta chain was profiled in a study of cytomegalovirus exposure and HLA in healthy donors. The wider study: An early release of data contained approximately 80 million unique TCRs, which came from HLA-typed donors.

Overall study findings and caveats: There were a few CMV-associated chains whose specificity for CMV antigens was confirmed in vitro.

Regarding donors, all were healthy bone marrow donors. At collection, donors were nominally healthy, but unrecorded immune exposures were probable. V lost 4 bases to trimming and J lost 0 bases; unmatched junction nucleotides: 4. CDR3 length: 15 amino acids. Per germline, CDR1 SGHDT and CDR2 YYEEEE. Regarding this clone: The antigen is not known.

Primers: 60 Vbeta forward and 13 Jbeta reverse. The protocol was immunoSEQ multiplex PCR, while the TCRdb copy is restricted to in-frame clones and leaves out a portion. The table records 86,000 or so clones, roughly 77% of them present only once. V is TRBV5-6 and J is TRBJ1-3; 7 bases line up with TRBD1. Sequencing input: PBMCs. The sequence was collected from a woman aged 35 to 49 in good health and CMV-seropositive. CDR3 region: CASSPRDSSGNTIYF. CDR3 sequence (DNA): TGTGCCAGCAGCCCCCGGGACAGCTCTGGAAACACCATATATTTT.